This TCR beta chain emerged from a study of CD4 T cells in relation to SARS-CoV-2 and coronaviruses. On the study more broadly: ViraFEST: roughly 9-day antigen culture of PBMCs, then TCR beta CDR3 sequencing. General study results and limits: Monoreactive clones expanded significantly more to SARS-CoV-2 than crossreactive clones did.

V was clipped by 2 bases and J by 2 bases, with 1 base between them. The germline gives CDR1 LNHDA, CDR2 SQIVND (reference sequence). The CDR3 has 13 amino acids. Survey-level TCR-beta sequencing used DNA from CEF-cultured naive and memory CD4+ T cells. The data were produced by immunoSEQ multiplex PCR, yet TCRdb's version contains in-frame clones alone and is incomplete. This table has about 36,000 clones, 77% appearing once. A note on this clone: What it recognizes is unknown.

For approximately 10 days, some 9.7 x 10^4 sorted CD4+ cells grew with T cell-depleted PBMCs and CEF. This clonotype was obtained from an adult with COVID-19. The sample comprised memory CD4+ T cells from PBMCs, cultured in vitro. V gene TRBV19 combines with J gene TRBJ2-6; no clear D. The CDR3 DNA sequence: TGTGCCAGTAGTATAACTGGGGCCAACGTCCTGACTTTC. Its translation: CASSITGANVLTF.